This is a list of T cell receptor beta chains from one sample in a study of T cell responses to AZD1222 COVID-19 vaccine. The assay was immunoSEQ multiplex PCR, and TCRdb's table has in-frame clones only and misses some. The data contain more than 95,000 clones, roughly 91% of them singletons. The material was peripheral blood, obtained on day 0 of AZD1222 vaccination. The origin of the receptors is an adult in good health. Both conserved end residues are part of each CDR3. The D gene is left open where the match is weak. Clone size is given for some rows only: seen once, a few or many times, or a class if the clone is expanded.

>TRBV6-5|few|TRBJ2-1|.
CASSYSPGLYNEQFF
TGTGCCAGCAGTTACTCCCCAGGGTTGTACAATGAGCAGTTCTTC
>TRBV19|.|TRBJ1-3|TRBD1
CASSALPGQRRQGNTIYF
TGTGCCAGTAGTGCCCTGCCGGGACAGCGGAGGCAGGGAAACACCATATATTTT
>TRBV5-1|.|TRBJ2-3|TRBD1
CASSLRTGSTDTQYF
TGCGCCAGCAGCTTGAGGACAGGAAGCACAGATACGCAGTATTTT
>TRBV3-1/TRBV3-2|.|TRBJ1-6|.
CASSQGNNSPLHF
TGTGCCAGCAGCCAGGGCAATAATTCACCCCTCCACTTT
>TRBV6-5|few|TRBJ2-7|TRBD2
CASSNWAGVLYEQYF
TGTGCCAGCAGTAACTGGGCGGGGGTTTTGTACGAGCAGTACTTC
>TRBV2|.|TRBJ2-7|.
CASRGTYEQYF
TGTGCCAGCAGGGGGACTTACGAGCAGTACTTC
>TRBV29-1|few|TRBJ2-2|.
CSVDRGYAGELFF
TGCAGCGTTGACAGAGGGTATGCCGGGGAGCTGTTTTTT
>TRBV11-2|.|TRBJ1-5|TRBD1
CASSPEGQVNQPQHF
TGTGCCAGCAGCCCGGAGGGACAGGTCAATCAGCCCCAGCATTTT
>TRBV6-1|.|TRBJ2-1|.
CASSEWGVSYNEQFF
TGTGCCAGCAGTGAATGGGGGGTCTCCTACAATGAGCAGTTCTTC
>TRBV2|few|TRBJ1-1|.
CASRTTGDGEAFF
TGTGCCAGCAGAACTACAGGAGACGGTGAAGCTTTCTTT